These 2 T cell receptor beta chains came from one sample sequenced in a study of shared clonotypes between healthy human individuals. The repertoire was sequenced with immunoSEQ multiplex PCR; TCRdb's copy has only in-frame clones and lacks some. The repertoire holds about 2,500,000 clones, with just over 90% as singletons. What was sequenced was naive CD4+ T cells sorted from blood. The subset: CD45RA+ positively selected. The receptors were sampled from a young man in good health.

In DNA form, the CDR3 reads TGTGCCAGCTCACCAGTACAGGGGGACTATGGCTACACCTTC. Translating gives CASSPVQGDYGYTF. The chain uses TRBV18 and TRBJ1-2; 8 positions agree with TRBD1. The CDR3 length is 14 residues. The germline CDR1 and CDR2 sequences are KGHSH and LQKENI. Germline trimming cut 2 bases from V and 3 bases from J; bases unmatched to any gene: 2.

The CDR3 DNA reads TGTGCCAGCAGTTACTCGATCGGGGGAAAGACCGGGGAGCTGTTTTTT. It specifies CASSYSIGGKTGELFF. The rearrangement links TRBV6-5 to TRBJ2-2, with D maybe TRBD2 (6 bases). The CDR3 extends over 16 amino acids. Germline lookup yields CDR1 MNHEY and CDR2 SVGAGI. V was shortened by 0 bases and J by 5 bases, with 13 bases between the two germline ends.